The 31 T cell receptor beta chains listed next were all sequenced from one sample in a study of cytomegalovirus exposure and HLA in healthy donors. Libraries were prepared by immunoSEQ multiplex PCR; TCRdb keeps only in-frame clonotypes and omits some of them. This sample has 50,000 to 80,000 clones, with roughly 94% found just once. Input material: PBMCs. The origin of the receptors is a young woman in good health and CMV-seropositive.

The chain is built from TRBV4-3 and TRBJ2-1; D is perhaps TRBD2 (5 bases). This CDR3 is 13 amino acids long. Germline CDR1 and CDR2: LGHNA and YSLEER. V dropped 1 base and J dropped 7 bases, with 8 bases sitting between them. Here the CDR3 DNA reads TGCGCCAGCAGCCAAGTGAGGAGGAATGAGCAGTTCTTC. Amino acid sequence: CASSQVRRNEQFF.

This chain links TRBV7-3 with TRBJ2-1, with D possibly TRBD2 on 6 matching bases. The CDR3 totals 16 residues. Looked up from germline, CDR1 is SGHTA and CDR2 is FQGTGA. V was cut by 0 bases and J by 2 bases, with 11 bases left in between. DNA of the CDR3: TGTGCCAGCAGCTTAACAGGGACTTACCCCTACAATGAGCAGTTCTTC. Translation: CASSLTGTYPYNEQFF.

The chain combines TRBV5-1 with TRBJ1-2; tentative D call: TRBD1 (5 bases). The CDR3 is 15 amino acids. Germline CDR1 SGHRS, CDR2 YFSETQ. Between the trimmed V and J ends, which lost 2 bases and 5 bases, there was a span of 16 bases. This chain's CDR3 is CASSFDTGGIYGYTF. The DNA of the CDR3 is TGCGCCAGCAGCTTCGACACCGGGGGGATTTATGGCTACACCTTC.

The chain uses TRBV6-5 and TRBJ2-5; 8 bases are shared with TRBD1. V lost 0 bases and J lost 1; bases outside the gene matches: 1. The CDR3 has 15 residues. Germline V lookup: CDR1 MNHEY, CDR2 SVGAGI. CDR3 in amino acids: CASSYSRGLQETQYF. The CDR3 region has the DNA TGTGCCAGCAGTTACTCCAGGGGGCTCCAAGAGACCCAGTACTTC.

The chain employs TRBV5-1 and TRBJ2-7, with a weak D call TRBD2 (6 bases). There are 17 residues in the CDR3. V dropped 0 bases and J dropped 1 base, with 17 bases sitting between them. Germline V lookup: CDR1 SGHRS, CDR2 YFSETQ. The CDR3 sequence is CASSLVAGRAGSYEQYF. CDR3 DNA: TGCGCCAGCAGCTTGGTGGCCGGCAGGGCGGGGTCCTACGAGCAGTACTTC.

The chain links TRBV5-1 to TRBJ2-7, with D perhaps matching TRBD2 (7 bases). Per the germline V gene, CDR1 is SGHRS and CDR2 is YFSETQ. The CDR3 contains 16 residues. The V end was cut by 4 bases, the J end by 3 bases, with 20 bases between. CDR3 residues: CASSRGAAQGNYEQYF. As DNA, the CDR3 is TGCGCCAGCAGCCGGGGGGCGGCGCAGGGCAACTACGAGCAGTACTTC.

The chain couples TRBV7-8 to TRBJ1-1; perhaps TRBD1 as D (5 bases). CDR1 is SGHVS, CDR2 FQNEAQ, per germline. This CDR3 region has 14 residues. The V and J ends lost 5 bases and 5 bases respectively, with 15 bases between them. The CDR3 sequence is CASSPEAGPTEAFF. CDR3 bases: TGTGCCAGCAGCCCAGAGGCGGGGCCAACTGAAGCTTTCTTT.

The V and J genes are TRBV19 and TRBJ2-7; possible D gene TRBD1, 5 bases. There are 14 residues in the CDR3. In germline, CDR1 is LNHDA, CDR2 SQIVND (reference sequence). V was shortened by 1 base and J by 5 bases, with 12 bases between the two germline ends. The CDR3 spells CASSIAAGYNEQYF. The CDR3 region has the DNA TGTGCCAGTAGTATAGCGGCAGGGTACAACGAGCAGTACTTC.

The chain joins TRBV28 to TRBJ2-7; D unresolved. Germline assignment: CDR1 MDHEN and CDR2 SYDVKM. V lost 5 bases to trimming and J lost 0 bases, with 20 bases between them. The CDR3 has 17 residues. CDR3 sequence reads: CASSRISTGPFSYEQYF. The DNA for the CDR3 is TGTGCCAGCAGTCGAATATCCACGGGTCCTTTCTCCTACGAGCAGTACTTC.

The CDR3 DNA reads TGTGCCAGCAGTCGGACTAGCGGATTCTCCTACGAGCAGTACTTC. This translates into CASSRTSGFSYEQYF. The rearrangement links TRBV27 to TRBJ2-7, with 10 bases identical to TRBD2. V gave up 5 bases and J gave up 0 bases; unmatched junction bases: 4. CDR3 length equals 15 residues. Germline V gene sequence: CDR1 MNHEY, CDR2 SMNVEV (reference sequence).

This chain joins TRBV6-5 and TRBJ2-7; tentative D call: TRBD2 (5 bases). Trimming left V 6 bases short and J 2 bases short, with 14 bases between. CDR1 and CDR2 (germline): MNHEY, SVGAGI. The CDR3 is 14 residues long. In DNA form, the CDR3 reads TGTGCCAGCAGGGTCATAGGACTCACCTACGAGCAGTACTTC. Residues: CASRVIGLTYEQYF.

The chain carries TRBV9 and TRBJ1-2; 11 positions match TRBD1. The CDR3 is 17 residues long. The V and J ends lost 4 bases and 3 bases, in that order; junction bases with no gene match: 11. Germline loops: CDR1 SGDLS, CDR2 YYNGEE. In DNA, the CDR3 is TGTGCCAGCAGCCCCCGGACAGGGGGCGGAGAAGACTATGGCTACACCTTC. Its protein is CASSPRTGGGEDYGYTF.

The chain combines TRBV11-2 with TRBJ1-2; D might be TRBD1 (5 bases). Trimming took off 5 bases at V and 6 bases at J, with 13 bases between the two ends. The germline CDR1 and CDR2 sequences are SGHAT and FQNNGV. The CDR3 runs to 13 residues. CDR3: CASSVSPRDGYTF. In nucleotides, the CDR3 is TGTGCCAGCAGCGTCTCGCCCAGGGATGGCTACACCTTC.

The gene calls are TRBV5-4 and TRBJ2-2; 7 bases map to TRBD1. Germline CDR1 is SGHNT and CDR2 is YYREEE (reference sequence). V was clipped by 1 base and J by 3 bases; unmatched bases: 6. The CDR3 runs to 16 residues. CDR3 residues: CASSLQQGLDTGELFF. The DNA for the CDR3 is TGTGCCAGCAGCTTGCAACAGGGGTTGGACACCGGGGAGCTGTTTTTT. Variable domain in full (rest from reference TRBV5-4 and TRBJ2-2): ETGVTQSPTHLIKTRGQQVTLRCSSQSGHNTVSWYQQALGQGPQFIFQYYREEENGRGNFPPRFSGLQFPNYSSELNVNALELDDSALYLCASSLQQGLDTGELFFGEGSRLTVL.

The genes are TRBV14 and TRBJ2-7, with 8 bases aligning to TRBD2. This CDR3 has 14 amino acids. V shed 3 bases and J 3 bases; nucleotides not matched to a gene: 4. Germline V gene lookup returns CDR1 SGHDN and CDR2 FVKESK. As DNA, the CDR3 is TGTGCCAGCAGCCAGGGACTAGATATCTACGAGCAGTACTTC. Amino acid sequence: CASSQGLDIYEQYF.

The chain recombines TRBV4-3 with TRBJ2-2; D unresolved. Germline CDR1 is LGHNA and CDR2 is YSLEER. Trimming left V 0 bases short and J 4 bases short, with 3 bases between. This CDR3 comprises 13 residues. The CDR3 loop reads CASSQEATGELFF. The CDR3 DNA reads as TGCGCCAGCAGCCAAGAGGCCACCGGGGAGCTGTTTTTT.

V usage is TRBV28 and J usage is TRBJ2-2; 8 nucleotides match TRBD1. The CDR3 length is 14 residues. The germline CDR1 and CDR2 sequences are MDHEN and SYDVKM. The J segment lost 4 bases and the V segment lost 2 bases, leaving 0 bases of the junction unmatched. The CDR3 loop reads CASSLDRGTGELFF. The CDR3 region has the DNA TGTGCCAGCAGTTTAGACAGGGGCACCGGGGAGCTGTTTTTT.

The chain recombines TRBV6-1 with TRBJ2-2, with D unclear. The germline gives CDR1 MNHNS, CDR2 SASEGT. Trimming took 6 bases from V and 1 from J, leaving 6 bases between them. This CDR3 spans 13 amino acids. The CDR3: CASRSQNTGELFF. The CDR3 nucleotides read TGTGCCAGCAGGAGCCAGAACACCGGGGAGCTGTTTTTT.

The V and J genes are TRBV5-6 and TRBJ2-3, with TRBD2 as a possible D gene (5 bases). Germline CDR1 is SGHDT and CDR2 is YYEEEE. This CDR3 contains 15 residues. V lost 2 bases and J 2 bases, leaving 12 bases between the germline ends. The CDR3 protein is CASSFSAPYTDTQYF. Written as DNA, the CDR3 is TGTGCCAGCAGCTTTAGCGCCCCGTACACAGATACGCAGTATTTT. Combining the CDR3 with reference TRBV5-6 and TRBJ2-3 gives the whole variable domain DAGVTQSPTHLIKTRGQQVTLRCSPKSGHDTVSWYQQALGQGPQFIFQYYEEEERQRGNFPDRFSGHQFPNYSSELNVNALLLGDSALYLCASSFSAPYTDTQYFGPGTRLTVL.

The chain carries TRBV6-1 and TRBJ1-2; a weak D match, TRBD1 (5 bases). Germline assignment: CDR1 MNHNS and CDR2 SASEGT. The V gene lost 8 bases and the J gene lost 8 bases, with 12 bases spanning the gap. The CDR3 runs to 11 residues. CDR3 nucleotide sequence: TGTGCCAGCGTGGGGACTTGGGGCTACACCTTC. Its translation: CASVGTWGYTF.

This CDR3 reads CASSTGTVNQPQHF. The CDR3 coding sequence is TGTGCCAGCAGCACCGGGACAGTGAATCAGCCCCAGCATTTT. This chain joins TRBV9 and TRBJ1-5, with 7 bases identical to TRBD1. Germline V gene lookup returns CDR1 SGDLS and CDR2 YYNGEE. The V segment lost 4 bases and the J segment 4 bases; nucleotides outside the gene matches: 5. CDR3 size: 14 residues.

The gene calls are TRBV2 and TRBJ2-1; TRBD2 might be the D (6 bases). The CDR3 sequence is 15 residues long. Trimming took off 5 bases at V and 9 bases at J, with 20 bases between the two ends. Germline V gene sequence: CDR1 SNHLY, CDR2 FYNNEI. The CDR3 DNA sequence: TGTGCCAGCAGTCAACTAGCCCACGGGCCGGGTGAGCAGTTCTTC. It translates to CASSQLAHGPGEQFF.

The chain has TRBV6-1 and TRBJ2-1; a possible D gene is TRBD2 (5 bases). The CDR3 spans 15 residues. Trimming took 1 base from V and 1 from J, leaving 8 bases between them. Germline CDR1 MNHNS, CDR2 SASEGT. The CDR3 protein is CASSEGAGSYNEQFF. CDR3 DNA: TGTGCCAGCAGTGAAGGGGCGGGTTCCTACAATGAGCAGTTCTTC.

The chain joins TRBV7-8 to TRBJ2-3; D unclear. This CDR3 comprises 14 residues. CDR1 SGHVS and CDR2 FQNEAQ come from the germline V gene. V was clipped by 2 bases and J by 1 base, with 7 bases between them. CDR3 DNA sequence: TGTGCCAGCAGCTTAAGCCGGGGCACAGATACGCAGTATTTT. Amino acids: CASSLSRGTDTQYF. Based on the CDR3 plus reference TRBV7-8 and TRBJ2-3, the full variable domain is GAGVSQSPRYKVAKRGQDVALRCDPISGHVSLFWYQQALGQGPEFLTYFQNEAQLDKSGLPSDRFFAERPEGSVSTLKIQRTQQEDSAVYLCASSLSRGTDTQYFGPGTRLTVL.

The V gene is TRBV7-3, the J gene TRBJ2-5; D possibly corresponds to TRBD2 (6 bases). The CDR3 totals 15 residues. V lost 5 bases to trimming and J lost 2 bases, with 15 bases between them. From germline, CDR1 is SGHTA and CDR2 FQGTGA. The CDR3, as DNA: TGTGCCAGCAGCGAAAGCCCGGGAGCTCAAGAGACCCAGTACTTC. Protein product: CASSESPGAQETQYF.

For the CDR3, the DNA is TGTGCCAGCAGCGCCGGGACAGAAGAAAGTAAGCAGTTCTTC. It is translated as CASSAGTEESKQFF. The gene calls are TRBV13 and TRBJ2-1; 7 bases are a match to TRBD1. The CDR3 extends over 14 amino acids. J gave up 11 bases and V 5 bases, and 12 bases lay outside the gene matches. Germline CDR1 is PRHDT and CDR2 is FYEKMQ (reference sequence). The variable domain in full, completed from reference TRBV13 and TRBJ2-1, reads AAGVIQSPRHLIKEKRETATLKCYPIPRHDTVYWYQQGPGQDPQFLISFYEKMQSDKGSIPDRFSAQQFSDYHSELNMSSLELGDSALYFCASSAGTEESKQFFGPGTRLTVL.

The genes are TRBV13 and TRBJ2-3, with a possible D match to TRBD2 (6 bases). Germline values: CDR1 PRHDT, CDR2 FYEKMQ (reference sequence). The CDR3 has 15 amino acids. V shed 6 bases and J shed 1 base, with 14 bases lying between them. CDR3: CASSAAGTGTDTQYF. The DNA of the CDR3 is TGTGCCAGCAGTGCAGCGGGCACGGGCACAGATACGCAGTATTTT.

This chain joins TRBV13 and TRBJ1-1; 8 nucleotides match TRBD1. CDR1 PRHDT and CDR2 FYEKMQ come from the germline V gene (reference sequence). Trimming cost V 5 bases and J 4 bases; bases outside gene matches: 3. This CDR3 has 13 amino acids. CDR3 sequence reads: CASSIQGGTEAFF. The CDR3 nucleotides are TGTGCCAGCAGCATACAGGGGGGCACTGAAGCTTTCTTT.

The chain has TRBV6-1 and TRBJ2-1; 7 nucleotides match TRBD2. The CDR3 extends over 13 amino acids. Trimming cost V 7 bases and J 9 bases; bases outside gene matches: 9. From germline, CDR1 is MNHNS and CDR2 SASEGT. For the CDR3, the DNA is TGTGCCAGCAAAGAGGGGCGGGAGAGTGAGCAGTTCTTC. This translates into CASKEGRESEQFF.

J is TRBJ2-1 and V is TRBV5-8; 12 bases fit TRBD2. The V segment lost 3 bases and the J segment 6 bases; nucleotides outside the gene matches: 7. Germline V gene sequence: CDR1 SGHTS, CDR2 YDEGEE. CDR3 length equals 16 residues. CDR3 sequence: CASSSPGTSGFNEQFF. The DNA of the CDR3 is TGTGCCAGCAGCTCTCCCGGGACTAGCGGGTTCAATGAGCAGTTCTTC.

The genes are TRBV25-1 and TRBJ2-7; tentatively, D is TRBD2 (5 bases). CDR3 length equals 14 residues. The ends were cut back, 1 base at V and 5 bases at J, with 12 bases in the middle. Germline CDR1 is MGHDK and CDR2 is SYGVNS. DNA for the CDR3: TGTGCCAGCAGTGAATCGAGGGTTTTTGACGAGCAGTACTTC. As protein: CASSESRVFDEQYF.